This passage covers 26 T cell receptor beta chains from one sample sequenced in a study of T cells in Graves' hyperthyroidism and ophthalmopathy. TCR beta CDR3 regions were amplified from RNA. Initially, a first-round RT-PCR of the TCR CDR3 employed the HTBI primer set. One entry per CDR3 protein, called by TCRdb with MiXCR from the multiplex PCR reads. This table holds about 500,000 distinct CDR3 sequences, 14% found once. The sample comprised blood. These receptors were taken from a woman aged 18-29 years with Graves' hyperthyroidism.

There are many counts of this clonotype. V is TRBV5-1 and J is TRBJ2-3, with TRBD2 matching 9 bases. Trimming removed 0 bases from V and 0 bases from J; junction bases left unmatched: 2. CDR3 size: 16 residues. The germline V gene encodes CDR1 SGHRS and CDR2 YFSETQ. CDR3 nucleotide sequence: TGCGCCAGCAGCTTGGTGAGCGGGAGGAGCACAGATACGCAGTATTTT. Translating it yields CASSLVSGRSTDTQYF.

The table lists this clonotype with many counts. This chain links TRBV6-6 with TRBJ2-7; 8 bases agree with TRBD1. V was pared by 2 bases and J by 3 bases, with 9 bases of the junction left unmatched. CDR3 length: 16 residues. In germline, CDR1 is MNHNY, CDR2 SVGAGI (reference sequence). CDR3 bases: TGTGCCAGCAGTTACCCCCCCGGGACAGGTCACTACGAGCAGTACTTC. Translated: CASSYPPGTGHYEQYF.

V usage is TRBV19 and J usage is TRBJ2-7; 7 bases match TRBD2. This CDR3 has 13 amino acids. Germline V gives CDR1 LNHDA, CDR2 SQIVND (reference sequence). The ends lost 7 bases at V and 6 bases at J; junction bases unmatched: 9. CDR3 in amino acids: CASTAGDGGEQYF. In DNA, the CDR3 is TGTGCCAGTACCGCGGGAGATGGGGGCGAGCAGTACTTC.

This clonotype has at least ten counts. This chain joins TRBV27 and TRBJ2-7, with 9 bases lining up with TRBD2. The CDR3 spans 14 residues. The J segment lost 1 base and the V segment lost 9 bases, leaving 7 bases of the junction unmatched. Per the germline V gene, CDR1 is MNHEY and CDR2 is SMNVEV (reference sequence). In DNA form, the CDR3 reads TGTGCCAGTTTGGGGACTAGCCGATCCTACGAGCAGTACTTC. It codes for CASLGTSRSYEQYF.

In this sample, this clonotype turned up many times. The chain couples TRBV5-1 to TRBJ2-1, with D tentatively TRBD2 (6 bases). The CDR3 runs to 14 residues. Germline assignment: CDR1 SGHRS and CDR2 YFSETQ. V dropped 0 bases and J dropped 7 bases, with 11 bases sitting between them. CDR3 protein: CASSLAGLINEQFF. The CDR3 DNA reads TGCGCCAGCAGCTTGGCGGGACTCATAAATGAGCAGTTCTTC.

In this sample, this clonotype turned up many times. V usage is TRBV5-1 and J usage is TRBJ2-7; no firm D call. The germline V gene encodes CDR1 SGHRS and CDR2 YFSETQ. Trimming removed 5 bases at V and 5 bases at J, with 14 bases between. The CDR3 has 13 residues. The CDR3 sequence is CASRADPENEQYF. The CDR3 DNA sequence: TGCGCCAGCAGGGCGGACCCGGAGAACGAGCAGTACTTC.

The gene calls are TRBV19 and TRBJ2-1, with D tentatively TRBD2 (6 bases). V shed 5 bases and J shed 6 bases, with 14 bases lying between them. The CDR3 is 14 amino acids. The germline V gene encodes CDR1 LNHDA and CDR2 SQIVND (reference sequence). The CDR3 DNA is TGTGCCAGTAGTCGGGCTAGCGATTTCAATGAGCAGTTCTTC. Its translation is CASSRASDFNEQFF.

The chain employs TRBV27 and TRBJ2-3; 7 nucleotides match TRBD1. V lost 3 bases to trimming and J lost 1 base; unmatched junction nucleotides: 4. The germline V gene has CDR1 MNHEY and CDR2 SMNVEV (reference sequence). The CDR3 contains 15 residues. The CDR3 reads CASSFAGGGTDTQYF. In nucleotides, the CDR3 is TGTGCCAGCAGTTTCGCAGGGGGTGGCACAGATACGCAGTATTTT.

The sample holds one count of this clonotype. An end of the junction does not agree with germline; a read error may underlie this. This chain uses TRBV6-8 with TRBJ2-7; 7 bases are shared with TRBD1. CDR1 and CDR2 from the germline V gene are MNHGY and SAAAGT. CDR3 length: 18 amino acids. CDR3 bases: TGTGTCAGCAGCTACCCCCGGGACAGCGTTTTCCAGTCCTACGAGCAGTACTTC. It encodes CVSSYPRDSVFQSYEQYF.

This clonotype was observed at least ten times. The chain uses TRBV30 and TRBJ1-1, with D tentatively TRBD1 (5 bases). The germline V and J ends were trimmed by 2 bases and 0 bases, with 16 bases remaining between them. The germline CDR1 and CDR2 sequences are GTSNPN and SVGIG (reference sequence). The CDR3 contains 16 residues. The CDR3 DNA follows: TGTGCCTGGAGTAGATGGGGTAGGGGATTGAACACTGAAGCTTTCTTT. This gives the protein CAWSRWGRGLNTEAFF.

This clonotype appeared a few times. CDR3 DNA: TGTGCCAGCAGTTTTTATTCCGCGGCAGACGCCCATGGCTACACCTTC. Protein product: CASSFYSAADAHGYTF. This rearrangement joins TRBV27 to TRBJ1-2; unclear D gene. V lost 3 bases to trimming and J lost 6 bases, with 20 bases between them. The CDR3 runs 16 residues. Germline-derived CDR1 and CDR2 are MNHEY and SMNVEV (reference sequence).

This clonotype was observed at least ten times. The CDR3 region is CASGWALANSGTSPYEQYF. In DNA form, the CDR3 reads TGTGCTAGTGGTTGGGCCCTCGCAAACTCCGGGACAAGCCCTTACGAGCAGTACTTC. The rearrangement links TRBV12-5 to TRBJ2-7; D possibly corresponds to TRBD1 (6 bases). V lost 4 bases to trimming and J lost 4 bases, with 29 bases between them. The CDR3 has 19 amino acids. Germline CDR1 LGHNT, CDR2 FRNRAP.

The CDR3 DNA reads as TGTGCCAGCGGGGGGAGTGGGTTTGGAGAAAAACTGTTTTTT. Encoded protein: CASGGSGFGEKLFF. The chain employs TRBV2 and TRBJ1-4; D may be TRBD1 (5 bases). The CDR3 loop spans 14 amino acids. Germline CDR1 and CDR2: SNHLY and FYNNEI. V lost 8 bases, J lost 8 bases, and 18 bases lay in between.

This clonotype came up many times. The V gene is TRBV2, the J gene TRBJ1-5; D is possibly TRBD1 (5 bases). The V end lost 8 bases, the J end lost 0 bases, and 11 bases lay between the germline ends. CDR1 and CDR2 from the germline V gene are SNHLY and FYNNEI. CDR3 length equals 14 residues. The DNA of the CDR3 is TGTGCCAGCGGGGCAGCAAATAGCAATCAGCCCCAGCATTTT. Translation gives CASGAANSNQPQHF. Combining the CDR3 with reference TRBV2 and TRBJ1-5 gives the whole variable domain EPEVTQTPSHQVTQMGQEVILRCVPISNHLYFYWYRQILGQKVEFLVSFYNNEISEKSEIFDDQFSVERPDGSNFTLKIRSTKLEDSAMYFCASGAANSNQPQHFGDGTRLSIL.

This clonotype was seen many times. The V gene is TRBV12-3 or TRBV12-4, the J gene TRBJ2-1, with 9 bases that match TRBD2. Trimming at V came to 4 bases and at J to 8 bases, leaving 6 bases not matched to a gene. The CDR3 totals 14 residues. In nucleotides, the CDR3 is TGTGCCAGCAGTTATCCGGGACTAGCCCATGAGCAGTTCTTC. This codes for CASSYPGLAHEQFF.

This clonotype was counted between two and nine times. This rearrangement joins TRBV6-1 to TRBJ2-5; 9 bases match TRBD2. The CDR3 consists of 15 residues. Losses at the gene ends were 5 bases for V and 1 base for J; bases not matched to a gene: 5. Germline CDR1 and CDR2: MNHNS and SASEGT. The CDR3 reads CASSPQTSGQETQYF. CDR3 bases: TGTGCCAGCAGTCCCCAGACTAGCGGCCAAGAGACCCAGTACTTC.

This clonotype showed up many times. CDR3 region: CASSINSRGTEAFF. Here the CDR3 DNA reads TGTGCCAGTAGTATTAACAGCCGAGGTACTGAAGCTTTCTTT. This rearrangement joins TRBV19 to TRBJ1-1; D is ambiguous. CDR3 length: 14 amino acids. The V end lost 3 bases, the J end lost 5 bases, and 13 bases lay between the germline ends. The germline CDR1 and CDR2 sequences are LNHDA and SQIVND (reference sequence).

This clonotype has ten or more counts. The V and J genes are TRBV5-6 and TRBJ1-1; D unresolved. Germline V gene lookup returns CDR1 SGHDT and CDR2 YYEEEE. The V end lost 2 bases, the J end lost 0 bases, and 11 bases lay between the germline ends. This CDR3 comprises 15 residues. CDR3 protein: CASSFGQSVNTEAFF. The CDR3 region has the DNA TGTGCCAGCAGCTTTGGTCAGTCAGTGAACACTGAAGCTTTCTTT.

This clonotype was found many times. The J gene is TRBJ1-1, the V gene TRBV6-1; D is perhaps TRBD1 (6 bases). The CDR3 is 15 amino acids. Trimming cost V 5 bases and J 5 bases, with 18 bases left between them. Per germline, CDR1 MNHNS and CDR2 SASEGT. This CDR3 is CASSPIQGKGTEAFF. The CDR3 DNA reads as TGTGCCAGCAGTCCTATACAGGGAAAAGGGACTGAAGCTTTCTTT.

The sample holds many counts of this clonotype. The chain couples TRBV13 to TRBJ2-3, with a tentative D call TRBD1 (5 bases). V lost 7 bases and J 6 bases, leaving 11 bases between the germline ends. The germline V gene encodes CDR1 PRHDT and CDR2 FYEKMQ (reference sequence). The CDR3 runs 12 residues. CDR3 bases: TGTGCCAGCACCGGCGCAGGGGATACGCAGTATTTT. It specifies CASTGAGDTQYF.

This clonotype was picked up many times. The CDR3 nucleotides are TGCAGTGCTAGAGATGGTAGGACTTGGGGTGAGCAGTTCTTC. This codes for CSARDGRTWGEQFF. The V and J genes are TRBV20-1 and TRBJ2-1; weak D call: TRBD2 (5 bases). CDR1 and CDR2 (germline): DFQATT, SNEGSKA (reference sequence). The CDR3 covers 14 residues. Trimming shortened V by 0 bases and J by 9 bases, and 15 bases separated the two germline ends.

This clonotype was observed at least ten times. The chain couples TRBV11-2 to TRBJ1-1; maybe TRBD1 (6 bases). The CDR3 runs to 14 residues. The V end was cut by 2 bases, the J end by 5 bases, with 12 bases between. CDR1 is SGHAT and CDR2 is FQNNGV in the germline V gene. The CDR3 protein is CASSLQGQPTEAFF. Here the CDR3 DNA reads TGTGCCAGCAGCTTACAGGGGCAACCAACTGAAGCTTTCTTT.

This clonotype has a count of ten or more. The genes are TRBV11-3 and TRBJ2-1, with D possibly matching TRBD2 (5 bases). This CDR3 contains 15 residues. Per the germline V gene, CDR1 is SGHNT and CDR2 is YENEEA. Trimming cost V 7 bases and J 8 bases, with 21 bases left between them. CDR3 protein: CASTLPGVAGDEQFF. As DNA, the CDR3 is TGTGCCAGCACCCTACCCGGGGTAGCCGGCGATGAGCAGTTCTTC.

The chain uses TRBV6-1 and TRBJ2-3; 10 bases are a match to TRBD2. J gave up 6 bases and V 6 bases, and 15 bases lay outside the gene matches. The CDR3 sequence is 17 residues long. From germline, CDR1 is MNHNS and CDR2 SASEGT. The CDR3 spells CASRGRLAGLTADTQYF. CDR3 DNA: TGTGCCAGCAGGGGACGACTAGCGGGCCTCACCGCGGATACGCAGTATTTT.

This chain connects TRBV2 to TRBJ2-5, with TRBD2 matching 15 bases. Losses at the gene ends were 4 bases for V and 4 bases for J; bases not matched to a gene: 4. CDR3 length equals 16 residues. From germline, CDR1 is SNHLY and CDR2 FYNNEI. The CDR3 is CASSVEGLAGGETQYF. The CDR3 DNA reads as TGTGCCAGCAGTGTGGAGGGACTAGCGGGAGGAGAGACCCAGTACTTC.

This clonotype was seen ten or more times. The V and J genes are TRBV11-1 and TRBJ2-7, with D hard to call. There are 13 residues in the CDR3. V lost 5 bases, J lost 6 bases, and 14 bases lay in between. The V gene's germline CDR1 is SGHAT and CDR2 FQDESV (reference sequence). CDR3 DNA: TGTGCCAGCAGCCCCGGACGGCCCAGCGAGCAGTACGTC. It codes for CASSPGRPSEQYV.